The source of this T cell receptor (beta chain) is a study of blood T cells in healthy people across ages. Study-wide findings and caveats: Higher diversity, along with more naive CD4+ cells, distinguished long-lived donors from aged donors.

The second PCR ran about 6 to 11 cycles with a sample-barcoded 5' primer and J-beta primers. TCRdb itself ran the 5' RACE reads through MiXCR, one entry per CDR3 protein. The sample includes 650,000 to 700,000 distinct CDR3 sequences, more than 45% of them seen just once. Germline V gene data show CDR1 as SGDLS and CDR2 as YYNGEE. The trim removed 1 base at V and 6 bases at J, leaving 13 bases unmatched. The CDR3 is 16 residues long. Details on this clonotype: Its antigen is still unknown.

Staff drew roughly 10 milliliters of peripheral blood from each donor. The chain combines TRBV9 with TRBJ2-7; the match to TRBD2 covers 7 bases. The sample comprised blood. The receptor was derived from a woman of 80 years or more in good health. CDR3 nucleotides: TGTGCCAGCAGCGTATCCCCGACTAGCAGGATGTGCGAGCAGTACTTC. As protein: CASSVSPTSRMCEQYF.